This TCR beta chain was captured by sequencing in a study of human T cells and chemical hapten exposure. Points from the study as a whole: TCRs whose frequency exceeded 1 in 1000 remained the same following DPC sensitization.

Described time point: patch test 3, about 24 weeks after DPC sensitization. Treatment reported: therapeutic diphenylcyclopropenone sensitization with weekly scalp DPC. This clonotype has only a few counts. The antigen is unknown. TCRdb called the RACE reads again in MiXCR, with one record for every CDR3 protein. In the table there are fewer than 100,000 distinct CDR3 sequences, approximately 11% of which are singletons. The trim removed 3 bases at V and 3 bases at J, leaving 5 bases unmatched. Looked up from germline, CDR1 is SNHLY and CDR2 is FYNNEI. CDR3 length: 14 residues. This rearrangement joins TRBV2 to TRBJ2-7; 7 nucleotides line up with TRBD1. Sequencing was performed on whole blood, taken in connection with sensitization to the hapten diphenylcyclopropenone (DPC). The sequence came from a woman between 25 and 40 years old with alopecia areata. Some clones in this sample may be carry-over from other donors' samples. The CDR3 DNA sequence: TGTGCCAGCAGTGACCCCCGGGACAGCTACGAGCAGTACTTC. Residues: CASSDPRDSYEQYF.